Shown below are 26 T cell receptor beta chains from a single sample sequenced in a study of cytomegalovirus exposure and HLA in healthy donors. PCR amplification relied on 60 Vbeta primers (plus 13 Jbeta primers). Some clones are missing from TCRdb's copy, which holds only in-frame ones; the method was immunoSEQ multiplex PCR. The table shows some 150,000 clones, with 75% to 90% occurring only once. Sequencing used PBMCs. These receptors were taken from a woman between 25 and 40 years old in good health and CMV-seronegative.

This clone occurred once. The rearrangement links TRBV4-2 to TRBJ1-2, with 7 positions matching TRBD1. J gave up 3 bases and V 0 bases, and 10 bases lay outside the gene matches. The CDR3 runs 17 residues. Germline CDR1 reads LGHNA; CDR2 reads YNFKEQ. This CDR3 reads CASSQDRRNRGYYGYTF. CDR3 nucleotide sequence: TGTGCCAGCAGCCAAGATCGACGGAACAGGGGATACTATGGCTACACCTTC.

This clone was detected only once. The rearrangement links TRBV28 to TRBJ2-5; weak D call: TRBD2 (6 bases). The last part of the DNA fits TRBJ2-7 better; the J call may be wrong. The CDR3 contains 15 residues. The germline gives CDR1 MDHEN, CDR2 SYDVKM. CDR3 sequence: CASSSPDGSPYEQYF. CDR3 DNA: TGTGCCAGCAGTTCCCCGGACGGGAGCCCCTACGAGCAGTACTTC.

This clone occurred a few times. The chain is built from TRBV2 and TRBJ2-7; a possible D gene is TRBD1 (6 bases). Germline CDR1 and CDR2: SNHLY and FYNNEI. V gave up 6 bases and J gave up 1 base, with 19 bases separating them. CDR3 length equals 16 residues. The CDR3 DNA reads TGTGCCAGCAGGGGGGCTAGGTTAGGAGGATCCTACGAGCAGTACTTC. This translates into CASRGARLGGSYEQYF. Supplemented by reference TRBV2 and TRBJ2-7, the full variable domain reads EPEVTQTPSHQVTQMGQEVILRCVPISNHLYFYWYRQILGQKVEFLVSFYNNEISEKSEIFDDQFSVERPDGSNFTLKIRSTKLEDSAMYFCASRGARLGGSYEQYFGPGTRLTVT.

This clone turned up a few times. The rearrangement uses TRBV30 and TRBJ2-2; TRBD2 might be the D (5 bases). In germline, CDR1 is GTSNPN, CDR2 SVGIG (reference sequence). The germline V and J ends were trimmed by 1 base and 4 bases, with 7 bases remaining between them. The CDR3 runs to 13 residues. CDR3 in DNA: TGTGCCTGGAGTGCCGGGATCACCGGGGAGCTGTTTTTT. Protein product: CAWSAGITGELFF. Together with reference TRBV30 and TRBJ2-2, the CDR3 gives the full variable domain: SQTIHQWPATLVQPVGSPLSLECTVEGTSNPNLYWYRQAAGRGLQLLFYSVGIGQISSEVPQNLSASRPQDRQFILSSKKLLLSDSGFYLCAWSAGITGELFFGEGSRLTVL.

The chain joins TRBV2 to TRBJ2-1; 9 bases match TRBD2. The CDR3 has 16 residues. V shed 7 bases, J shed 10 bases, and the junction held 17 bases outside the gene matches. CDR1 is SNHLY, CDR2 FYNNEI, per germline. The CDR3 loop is CASTEVRRGGGREQFF. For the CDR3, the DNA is TGTGCCAGCACCGAAGTTCGGCGGGGGGGCGGTCGGGAGCAGTTCTTC.

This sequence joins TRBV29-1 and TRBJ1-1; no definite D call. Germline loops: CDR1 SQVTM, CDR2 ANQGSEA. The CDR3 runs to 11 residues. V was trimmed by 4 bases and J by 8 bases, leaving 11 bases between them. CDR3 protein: CSVVPSTEAFF. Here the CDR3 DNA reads TGCAGCGTTGTACCCTCGACAGAAGCTTTCTTT.

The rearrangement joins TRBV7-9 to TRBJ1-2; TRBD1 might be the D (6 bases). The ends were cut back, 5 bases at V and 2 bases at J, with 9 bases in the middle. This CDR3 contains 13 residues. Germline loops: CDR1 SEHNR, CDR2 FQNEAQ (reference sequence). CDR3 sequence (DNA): TGTGCCAGCAGCCCGGGACACAACTATGGCTACACCTTC. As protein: CASSPGHNYGYTF.

The CDR3 DNA sequence: TGTGCCAGCAGCGTGGGGAACGGCGGGGGGGCCCAAGAGACCCAGTACTTC. Protein product: CASSVGNGGGAQETQYF. V usage is TRBV9 and J usage is TRBJ2-5, with 9 bases fitting TRBD2. The CDR3 spans 17 residues. J was trimmed by 1 base and V by 2 bases; bases with no gene match: 9. Germline V CDR1 and CDR2: SGDLS, YYNGEE.

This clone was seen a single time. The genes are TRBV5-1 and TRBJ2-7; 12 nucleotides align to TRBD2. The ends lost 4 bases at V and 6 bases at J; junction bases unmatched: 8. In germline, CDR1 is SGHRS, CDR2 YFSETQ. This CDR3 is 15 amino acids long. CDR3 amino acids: CASSPRTSGMGEQYF. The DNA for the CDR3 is TGCGCCAGCAGCCCCCGGACTAGCGGGATGGGCGAGCAGTACTTC.

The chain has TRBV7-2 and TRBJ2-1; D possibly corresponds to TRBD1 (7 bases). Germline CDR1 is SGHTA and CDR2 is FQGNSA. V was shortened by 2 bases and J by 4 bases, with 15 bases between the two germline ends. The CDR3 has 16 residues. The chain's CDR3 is CASSLLEGASYNEQFF. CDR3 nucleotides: TGTGCCAGCAGCTTATTGGAGGGGGCAAGTTACAATGAGCAGTTCTTC.

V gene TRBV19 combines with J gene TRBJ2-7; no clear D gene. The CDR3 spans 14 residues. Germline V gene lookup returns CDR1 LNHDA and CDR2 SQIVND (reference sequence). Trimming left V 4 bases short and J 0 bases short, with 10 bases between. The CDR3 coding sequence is TGTGCCAGTAGTAGACAATCGAACTCCTACGAGCAGTACTTC. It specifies CASSRQSNSYEQYF.

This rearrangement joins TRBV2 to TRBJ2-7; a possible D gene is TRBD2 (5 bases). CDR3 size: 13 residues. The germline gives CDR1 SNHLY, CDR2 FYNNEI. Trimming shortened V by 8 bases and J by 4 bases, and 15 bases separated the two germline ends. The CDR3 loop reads CASHRDYQYEQYF. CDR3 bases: TGTGCCAGCCATCGGGATTACCAATACGAGCAGTACTTC.

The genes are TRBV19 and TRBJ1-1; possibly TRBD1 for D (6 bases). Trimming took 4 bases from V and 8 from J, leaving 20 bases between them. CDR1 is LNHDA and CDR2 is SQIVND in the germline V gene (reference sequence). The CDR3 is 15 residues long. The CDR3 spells CASSSSARGLSEAFF. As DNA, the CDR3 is TGTGCCAGTAGTAGTTCAGCCAGGGGCTTGTCCGAAGCTTTCTTT.

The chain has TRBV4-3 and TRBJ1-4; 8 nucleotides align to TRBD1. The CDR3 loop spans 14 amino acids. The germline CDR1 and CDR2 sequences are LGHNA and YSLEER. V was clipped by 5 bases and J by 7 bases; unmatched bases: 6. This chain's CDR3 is CASSSDRDGEKLFF. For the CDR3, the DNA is TGCGCCAGCAGCTCGGACAGGGACGGTGAAAAACTGTTTTTT.

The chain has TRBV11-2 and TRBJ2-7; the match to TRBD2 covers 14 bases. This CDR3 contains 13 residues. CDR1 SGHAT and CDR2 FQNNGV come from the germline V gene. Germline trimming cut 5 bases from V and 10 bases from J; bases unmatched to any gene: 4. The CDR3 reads CASSVGTSGRQYF. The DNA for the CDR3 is TGTGCCAGCAGCGTGGGGACTAGCGGGAGACAGTACTTC.

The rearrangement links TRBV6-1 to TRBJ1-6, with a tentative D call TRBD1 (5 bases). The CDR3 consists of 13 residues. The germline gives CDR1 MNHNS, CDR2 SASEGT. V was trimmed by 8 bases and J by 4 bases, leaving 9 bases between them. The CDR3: CASGDFYNSPLHF. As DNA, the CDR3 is TGTGCCAGCGGGGACTTTTATAATTCACCCCTCCACTTT.

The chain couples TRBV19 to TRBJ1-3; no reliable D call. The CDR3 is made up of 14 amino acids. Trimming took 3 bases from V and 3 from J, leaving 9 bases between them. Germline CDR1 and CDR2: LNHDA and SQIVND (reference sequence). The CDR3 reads CASSMQFDGNTIYF. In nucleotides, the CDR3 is TGTGCCAGTAGTATGCAGTTCGATGGAAACACCATATATTTT. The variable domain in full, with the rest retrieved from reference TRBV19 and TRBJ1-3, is DGGITQSPKYLFRKEGQNVTLSCEQNLNHDAMYWYRQDPGQGLRLIYYSQIVNDFQKGDIAEGYSVSREKKESFPLTVTSAQKNPTAFYLCASSMQFDGNTIYFGEGSWLTVV.

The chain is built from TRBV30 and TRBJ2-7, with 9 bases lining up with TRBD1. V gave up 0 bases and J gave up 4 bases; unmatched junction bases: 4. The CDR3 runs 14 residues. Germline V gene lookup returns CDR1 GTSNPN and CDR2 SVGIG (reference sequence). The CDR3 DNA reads TGTGCCTGGAGTGTTGGACAGGGGAATTACGAGCAGTACTTC. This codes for CAWSVGQGNYEQYF.

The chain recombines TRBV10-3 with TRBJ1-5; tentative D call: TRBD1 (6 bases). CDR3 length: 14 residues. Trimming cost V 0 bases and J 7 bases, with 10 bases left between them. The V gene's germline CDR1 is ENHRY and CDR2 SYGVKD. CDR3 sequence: CAISESDRSQPQHF. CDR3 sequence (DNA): TGTGCCATCAGTGAGTCCGACAGGTCCCAGCCCCAGCATTTT.

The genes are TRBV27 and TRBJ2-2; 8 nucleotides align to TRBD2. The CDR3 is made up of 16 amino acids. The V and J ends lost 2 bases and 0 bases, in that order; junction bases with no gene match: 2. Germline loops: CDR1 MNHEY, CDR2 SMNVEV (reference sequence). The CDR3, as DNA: TGTGCCAGCAGTTTAGTGGGACTAGCGAACACCGGGGAGCTGTTTTTT. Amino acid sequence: CASSLVGLANTGELFF.

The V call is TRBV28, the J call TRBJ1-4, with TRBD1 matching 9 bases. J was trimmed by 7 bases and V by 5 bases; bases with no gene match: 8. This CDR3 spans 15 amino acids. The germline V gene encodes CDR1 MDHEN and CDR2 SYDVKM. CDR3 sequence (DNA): TGTGCCAGCAGTCTCACGACAGGGGGTATTGAAAAACTGTTTTTT. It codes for CASSLTTGGIEKLFF.

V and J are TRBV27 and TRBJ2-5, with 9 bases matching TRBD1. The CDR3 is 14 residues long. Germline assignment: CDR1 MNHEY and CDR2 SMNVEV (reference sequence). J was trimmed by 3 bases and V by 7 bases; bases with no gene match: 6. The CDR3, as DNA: TGTGCCAGCATCTCGGGACAGGGAAAAGAGACCCAGTACTTC. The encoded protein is CASISGQGKETQYF.

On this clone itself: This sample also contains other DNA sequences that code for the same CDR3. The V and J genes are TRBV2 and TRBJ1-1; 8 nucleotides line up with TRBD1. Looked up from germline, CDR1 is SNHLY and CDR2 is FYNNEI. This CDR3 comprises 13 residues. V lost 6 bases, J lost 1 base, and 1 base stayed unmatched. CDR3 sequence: CASSGQGNTEAFF. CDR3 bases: TGTGCCAGCAGCGGACAGGGGAACACTGAAGCTTTCTTT.

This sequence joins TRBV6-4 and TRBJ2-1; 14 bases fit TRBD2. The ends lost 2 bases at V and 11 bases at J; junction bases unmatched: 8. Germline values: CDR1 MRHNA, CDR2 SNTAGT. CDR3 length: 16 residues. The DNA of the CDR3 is TGTGCCAGCAGTGACGGTCCGGGACTAGCGGGAGATAAGCAGTTCTTC. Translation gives CASSDGPGLAGDKQFF.

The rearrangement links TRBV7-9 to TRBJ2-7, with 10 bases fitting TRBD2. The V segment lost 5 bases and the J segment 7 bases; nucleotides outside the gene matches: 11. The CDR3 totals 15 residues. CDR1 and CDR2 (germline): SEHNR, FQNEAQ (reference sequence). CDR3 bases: TGTGCCAGCAGCCCGCCAGCGGGAGGGCCGGGTGAGCAGTACTTC. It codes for CASSPPAGGPGEQYF.

CDR3 sequence reads: CAWTTGYNEQFF. CDR3 DNA sequence: TGTGCCTGGACGACAGGATACAATGAGCAGTTCTTC. The V gene is TRBV30, the J gene TRBJ2-1, with D maybe TRBD1 (6 bases). The CDR3 covers 12 residues. Germline V gene data show CDR1 as GTSNPN and CDR2 as SVGIG (reference sequence). V lost 4 bases, J lost 4 bases, and 8 bases lay in between.